A selection of T cell receptor beta chains follows, all from one sample in a study of T cells in Graves' hyperthyroidism and ophthalmopathy. Via MiXCR, TCRdb re-called the multiplex PCR reads, giving one row per CDR3 protein. Of about 400,000 distinct CDR3 sequences listed, 15% are singletons. The sequencing input was blood. The receptors here all came from a woman in her thirties with Graves' hyperthyroidism. Each CDR3 is given with its conserved first and last residue.

cdr3_aa: CASSFNGRATDTQYF
j_call: TRBJ2-3
v_call: TRBV5-1

cdr3_aa: CASSSTGSLEQYF
j_call: TRBJ2-7
v_call: TRBV5-8

cdr3_aa: CAISESRVNSEQSF
j_call: TRBJ2-1
v_call: TRBV10-3

cdr3_aa: CASSLYVEQFF
j_call: TRBJ2-1
v_call: TRBV12-3/TRBV12-4

cdr3_aa: CASSLAGQGGTGELFF
j_call: TRBJ2-2
v_call: TRBV5-1

cdr3_aa: CASSSSDRGSYEQYF
j_call: TRBJ2-7
v_call: TRBV5-6

cdr3_aa: CASSQDGKGYYGYTF
j_call: TRBJ1-2
v_call: TRBV3-1

cdr3_aa: CSAQTSVRVDYGYTF
j_call: TRBJ1-2
v_call: TRBV20-1

cdr3_aa: CASSGASGSTDTQHF
j_call: -
v_call: TRBV2

cdr3_aa: CASSFQGLLSYEQYF
j_call: TRBJ2-7
v_call: TRBV27